These 10 T cell receptor beta chains were all obtained from the same sample, sequenced in a study of cytomegalovirus exposure and HLA in healthy donors. TCRdb's copy holds only in-frame clones and misses some; the assay was immunoSEQ multiplex PCR. The sample lists 200,000 to 250,000 clones; roughly 85% were seen once. The source material was PBMCs. Source of these receptors: a woman younger than 30 in good health and CMV-seronegative.

This chain connects TRBV7-3 to TRBJ2-2; D gene ambiguous. V was trimmed by 2 bases and J by 6 bases, leaving 4 bases between them. Germline V gene data show CDR1 as SGHTA and CDR2 as FQGTGA. The CDR3 spans 12 residues. CDR3: CASSLSPGELFF. The CDR3 DNA reads as TGTGCCAGCAGCTTATCTCCCGGGGAGCTGTTTTTT.

This clone was counted a few times. The chain couples TRBV7-2 to TRBJ2-4; possibly TRBD2 for D (6 bases). V was shortened by 3 bases and J by 0 bases, with 12 bases between the two germline ends. CDR3 length: 16 residues. CDR1 SGHTA and CDR2 FQGNSA come from the germline V gene. CDR3 DNA sequence: TGTGCCAGCAGCTTGTCAGGGACTGTAGCCAAAAACATTCAGTACTTC. Translated, it gives CASSLSGTVAKNIQYF.

This rearrangement joins TRBV9 to TRBJ1-6, with D unclear. Germline assignment: CDR1 SGDLS and CDR2 YYNGEE. The CDR3 sequence is 16 residues long. Trimming cost V 3 bases and J 7 bases, with 17 bases left between them. The CDR3 coding sequence is TGTGCCAGCAGCGCCTTGGCCGCGCTAAACAATTCACCCCTCCACTTT. The encoded protein is CASSALAALNNSPLHF.

This chain links TRBV20-1 with TRBJ2-1; D is ambiguous. This CDR3 comprises 11 residues. Germline V CDR1 and CDR2: DFQATT, SNEGSKA (reference sequence). V was trimmed by 6 bases and J by 2 bases, leaving 5 bases between them. In DNA, the CDR3 is TGCAGTGCGGACGCCTACAATGAGCAGTTCTTC. Translated: CSADAYNEQFF.

CDR3: CASSPQGQRFYGYTF. In nucleotides, the CDR3 is TGTGCCAGCAGCCCACAGGGTCAGAGATTCTATGGCTACACCTTC. This chain uses TRBV5-4 with TRBJ1-2; perhaps TRBD1 as D (6 bases). CDR1 and CDR2 from the germline V gene are SGHNT and YYREEE (reference sequence). CDR3 length: 15 residues. Trimming removed 4 bases at V and 4 bases at J, with 17 bases between.

This clone was detected once. This chain links TRBV5-4 with TRBJ1-1; TRBD1 matches 7 bases. The CDR3 runs to 12 residues. V was clipped by 5 bases and J by 5 bases; unmatched bases: 3. Looked up from germline, CDR1 is SGHNT and CDR2 is YYREEE (reference sequence). In nucleotides, the CDR3 is TGTGCCAGCAGTCCAGGGGGGACTGAAGCTTTCTTT. It codes for CASSPGGTEAFF.

The chain joins TRBV4-1 to TRBJ2-3; D gene unclear. The CDR3 has 14 amino acids. Germline loops: CDR1 MGHRA, CDR2 YSYEKL. Trimming removed 1 base at V and 2 bases at J, with 7 bases between. As DNA, the CDR3 is TGCGCCAGCAGCCAAGTACCTTTCACAGATACGCAGTATTTT. This gives the protein CASSQVPFTDTQYF.

This chain connects TRBV30 to TRBJ1-1, with D tentatively TRBD1 (5 bases). CDR3 length equals 13 residues. The ends were cut back, 0 bases at V and 5 bases at J, with 10 bases in the middle. Germline lookup yields CDR1 GTSNPN and CDR2 SVGIG (reference sequence). The CDR3 sequence: CAWSVAGRTEAFF. In DNA form, the CDR3 reads TGTGCCTGGAGTGTGGCGGGGCGGACTGAAGCTTTCTTT. The full variable domain, its missing parts supplied by reference TRBV30 and TRBJ1-1, is SQTIHQWPATLVQPVGSPLSLECTVEGTSNPNLYWYRQAAGRGLQLLFYSVGIGQISSEVPQNLSASRPQDRQFILSSKKLLLSDSGFYLCAWSVAGRTEAFFGQGTRLTVV.

The chain couples TRBV2 to TRBJ2-2; no firm D call. V was trimmed by 3 bases and J by 4 bases, leaving 3 bases between them. Germline V gives CDR1 SNHLY, CDR2 FYNNEI. The CDR3 extends over 12 amino acids. This CDR3 reads CASSDSTGELFF. Written as DNA, the CDR3 is TGTGCCAGCAGTGATAGCACCGGGGAGCTGTTTTTT.

The V and J genes are TRBV27 and TRBJ1-2; D may be TRBD1 (6 bases). CDR1 is MNHEY and CDR2 is SMNVEV in the germline V gene (reference sequence). The CDR3 runs 14 residues. V shed 5 bases and J shed 7 bases, with 17 bases lying between them. The CDR3 here is CASSRREQGFGYTF. As DNA, the CDR3 is TGTGCCAGCAGTCGACGGGAACAGGGCTTTGGCTACACCTTC.